This TCR beta chain originates from a study of cytomegalovirus exposure and HLA in healthy donors. Study conclusions and caveats: Reportedly, diagnosis of cytomegalovirus status by the classifier showed high specificity and sensitivity. There were some public TCRs occurring in many donors, but most TCR sequences were rare.

Sequenced by immunoSEQ multiplex PCR; TCRdb stores in-frame clones only, minus some. The sample shows about 110,000 clones, around nine tenths of them seen only once. Of note for this clone: Antigen specificity is unknown.

The CDR3 is 15 amino acids. Germline loops: CDR1 MNHNS, CDR2 SASEGT. V was pared by 4 bases and J by 2 bases, with 14 bases between. What was sequenced was PBMCs. The V and J genes are TRBV6-1 and TRBJ1-2; maybe TRBD1 (6 bases). The origin of this receptor is a woman between 18 and 29 years old in good health and CMV-seronegative. This CDR3 reads CASSGTVRRNYGYTF. DNA for the CDR3: TGTGCCAGCAGTGGGACAGTCCGAAGAAACTATGGCTACACCTTC.